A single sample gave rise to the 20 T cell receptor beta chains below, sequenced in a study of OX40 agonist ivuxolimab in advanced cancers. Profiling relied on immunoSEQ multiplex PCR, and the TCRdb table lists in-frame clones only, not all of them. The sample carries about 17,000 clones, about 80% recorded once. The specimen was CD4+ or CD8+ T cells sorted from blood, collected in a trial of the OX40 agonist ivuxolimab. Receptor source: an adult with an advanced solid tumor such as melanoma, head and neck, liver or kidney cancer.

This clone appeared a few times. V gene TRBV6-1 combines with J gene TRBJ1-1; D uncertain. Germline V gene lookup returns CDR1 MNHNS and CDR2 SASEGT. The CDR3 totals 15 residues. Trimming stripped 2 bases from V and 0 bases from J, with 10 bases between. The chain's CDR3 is CASSESRGLNTEAFF. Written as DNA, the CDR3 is TGTGCCAGCAGTGAATCTCGGGGATTGAACACTGAAGCTTTCTTT.

The CDR3 region is CASRLGTKSGNTIYF. CDR3 sequence (DNA): TGTGCCAGCAGGCTTGGGACCAAATCTGGAAACACCATATATTTT. This chain joins TRBV7-9 and TRBJ1-3; TRBD1 might be the D (5 bases). Trimming removed 6 bases from V and 1 base from J, with 13 bases in between. This CDR3 has 15 amino acids. In germline, CDR1 is SEHNR, CDR2 FQNEAQ (reference sequence).

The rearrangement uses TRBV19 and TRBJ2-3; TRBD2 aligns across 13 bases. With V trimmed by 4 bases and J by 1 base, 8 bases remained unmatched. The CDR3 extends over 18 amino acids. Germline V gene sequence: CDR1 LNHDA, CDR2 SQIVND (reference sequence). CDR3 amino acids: CASSTLPLAGGRTDTQYF. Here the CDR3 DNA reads TGTGCCAGTAGTACCTTACCACTAGCGGGAGGGCGCACAGATACGCAGTATTTT.

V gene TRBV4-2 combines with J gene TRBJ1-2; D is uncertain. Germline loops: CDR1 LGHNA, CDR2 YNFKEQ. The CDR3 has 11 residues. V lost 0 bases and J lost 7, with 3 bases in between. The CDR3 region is CASSQEGGYTF. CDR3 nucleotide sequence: TGTGCCAGCAGCCAAGAGGGTGGCTACACCTTC.

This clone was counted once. DNA of the CDR3: TGTGCCAGCAGAGTACAGGGGTTCACCGGGGAGCTGTTTTTT. It translates to CASRVQGFTGELFF. J is TRBJ2-2 and V is TRBV28, with 7 bases matching TRBD1. From germline, CDR1 is MDHEN and CDR2 SYDVKM. The CDR3 covers 14 residues. Trimming at V came to 6 bases and at J to 4 bases, leaving 5 bases not matched to a gene.

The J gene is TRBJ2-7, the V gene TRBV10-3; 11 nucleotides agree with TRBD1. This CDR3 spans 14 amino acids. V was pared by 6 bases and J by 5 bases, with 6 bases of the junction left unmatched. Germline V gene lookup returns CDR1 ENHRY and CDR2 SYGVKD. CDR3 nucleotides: TGTGCCATCAGCCACGGGACAGGGGGTAACGAGCAGTACTTC. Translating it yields CAISHGTGGNEQYF.

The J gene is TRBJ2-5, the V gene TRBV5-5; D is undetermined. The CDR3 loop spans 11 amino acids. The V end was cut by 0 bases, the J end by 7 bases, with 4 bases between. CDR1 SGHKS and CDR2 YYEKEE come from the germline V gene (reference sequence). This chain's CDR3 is CASSLVGTQYF. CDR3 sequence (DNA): TGTGCCAGCAGCTTGGTAGGGACCCAGTACTTC. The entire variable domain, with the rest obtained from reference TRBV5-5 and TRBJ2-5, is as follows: DAGVTQSPTHLIKTRGQQVTLRCSPISGHKSVSWYQQVLGQGPQFIFQYYEKEERGRGNFPDRFSARQFPNYSSELNVNALLLGDSALYLCASSLVGTQYFGPGTRLLVL.

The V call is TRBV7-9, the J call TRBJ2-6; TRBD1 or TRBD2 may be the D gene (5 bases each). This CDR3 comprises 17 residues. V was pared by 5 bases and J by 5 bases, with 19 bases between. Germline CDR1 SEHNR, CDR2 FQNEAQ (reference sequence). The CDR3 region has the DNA TGTGCCAGCAGCAGAAACGGGGCGGTACAATGGGCCAACGTCCTGACTTTC. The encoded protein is CASSRNGAVQWANVLTF.

CDR3: CASSETTSGGTDTQYF. CDR3 in DNA: TGTGCCAGCAGTGAAACGACTAGCGGGGGTACAGATACGCAGTATTTT. The V call is TRBV6-4, the J call TRBJ2-3; TRBD2 aligns across 12 bases. Per the germline V gene, CDR1 is MRHNA and CDR2 is SNTAGT. The CDR3 spans 16 residues. Losses at the gene ends were 3 bases for V and 3 bases for J; bases not matched to a gene: 4.

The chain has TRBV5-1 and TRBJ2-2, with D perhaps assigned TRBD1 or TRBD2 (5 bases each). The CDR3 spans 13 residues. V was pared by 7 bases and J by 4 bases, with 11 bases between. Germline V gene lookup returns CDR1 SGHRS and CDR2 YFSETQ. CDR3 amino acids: CASGLRVTGELFF. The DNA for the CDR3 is TGCGCCAGCGGACTCAGGGTCACCGGGGAGCTGTTTTTT.

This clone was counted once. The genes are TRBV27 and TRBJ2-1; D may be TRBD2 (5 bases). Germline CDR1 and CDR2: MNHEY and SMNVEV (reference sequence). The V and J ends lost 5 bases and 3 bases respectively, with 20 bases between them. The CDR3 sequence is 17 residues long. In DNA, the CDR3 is TGTGCCAGCAGTCCTTTCGGTGAGAGCGGAGTCTACAATGAGCAGTTCTTC. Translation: CASSPFGESGVYNEQFF.

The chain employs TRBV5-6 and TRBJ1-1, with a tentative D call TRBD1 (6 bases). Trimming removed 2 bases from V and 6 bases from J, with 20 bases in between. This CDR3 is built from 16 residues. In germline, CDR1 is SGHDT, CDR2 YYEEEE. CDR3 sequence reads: CASSFGFTGRVAEAFF. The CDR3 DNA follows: TGTGCCAGCAGCTTCGGGTTTACAGGGAGGGTCGCTGAAGCTTTCTTT.

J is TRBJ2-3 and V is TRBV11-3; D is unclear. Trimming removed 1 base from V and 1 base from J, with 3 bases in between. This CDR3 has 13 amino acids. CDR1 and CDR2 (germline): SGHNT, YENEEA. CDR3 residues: CASSLGGTDTQYF. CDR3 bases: TGTGCCAGCAGCTTAGGGGGCACAGATACGCAGTATTTT.

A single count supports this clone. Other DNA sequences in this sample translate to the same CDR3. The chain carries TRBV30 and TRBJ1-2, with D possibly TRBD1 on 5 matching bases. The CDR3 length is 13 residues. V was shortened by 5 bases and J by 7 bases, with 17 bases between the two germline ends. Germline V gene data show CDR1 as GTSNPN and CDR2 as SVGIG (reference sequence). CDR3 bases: TGTGCCTGGGGGGGAAAGAGCTACGGTGGCTACACCTTC. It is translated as CAWGGKSYGGYTF.

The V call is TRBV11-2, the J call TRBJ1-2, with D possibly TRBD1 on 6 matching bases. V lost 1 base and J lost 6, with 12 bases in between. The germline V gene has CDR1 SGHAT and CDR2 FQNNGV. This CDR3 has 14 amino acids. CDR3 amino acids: CASSLVGGADGYTF. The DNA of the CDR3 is TGTGCCAGCAGCTTAGTAGGGGGGGCCGATGGCTACACCTTC.

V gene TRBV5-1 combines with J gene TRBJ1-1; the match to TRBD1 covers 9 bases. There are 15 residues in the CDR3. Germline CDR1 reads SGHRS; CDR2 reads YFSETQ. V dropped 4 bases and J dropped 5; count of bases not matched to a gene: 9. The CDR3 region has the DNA TGCGCCAGCAGCAGGGGACAGGGAATGGGAACTGAAGCTTTCTTT. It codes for CASSRGQGMGTEAFF.

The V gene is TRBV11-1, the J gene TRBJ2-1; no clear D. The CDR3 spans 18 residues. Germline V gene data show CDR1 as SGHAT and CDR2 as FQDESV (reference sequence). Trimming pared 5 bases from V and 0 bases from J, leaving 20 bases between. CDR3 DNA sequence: TGTGCCAGCAGCCCCAGGATGGTAGGTTTGAGCTCCTACAATGAGCAGTTCTTC. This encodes CASSPRMVGLSSYNEQFF.

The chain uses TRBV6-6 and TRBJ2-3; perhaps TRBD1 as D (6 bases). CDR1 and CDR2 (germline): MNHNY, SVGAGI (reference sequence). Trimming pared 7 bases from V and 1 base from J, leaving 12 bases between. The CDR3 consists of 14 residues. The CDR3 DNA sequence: TGTGCCAGCACCATGAGACAGGGCACAGATACGCAGTATTTT. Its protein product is CASTMRQGTDTQYF.

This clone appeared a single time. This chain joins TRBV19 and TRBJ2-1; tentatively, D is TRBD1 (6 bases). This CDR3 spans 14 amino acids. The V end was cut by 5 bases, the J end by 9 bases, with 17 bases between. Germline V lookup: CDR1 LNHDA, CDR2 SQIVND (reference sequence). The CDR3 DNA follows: TGTGCCAGTAGTCCCGGGACCTTAGGGGGTGAGCAGTTCTTC. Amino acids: CASSPGTLGGEQFF.

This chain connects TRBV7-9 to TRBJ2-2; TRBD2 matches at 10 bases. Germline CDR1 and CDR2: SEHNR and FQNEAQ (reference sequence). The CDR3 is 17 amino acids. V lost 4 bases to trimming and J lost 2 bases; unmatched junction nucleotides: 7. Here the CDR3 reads CASSYRIAGGNTGELFF. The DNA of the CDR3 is TGTGCCAGCAGCTACAGGATAGCGGGGGGAAACACCGGGGAGCTGTTTTTT.